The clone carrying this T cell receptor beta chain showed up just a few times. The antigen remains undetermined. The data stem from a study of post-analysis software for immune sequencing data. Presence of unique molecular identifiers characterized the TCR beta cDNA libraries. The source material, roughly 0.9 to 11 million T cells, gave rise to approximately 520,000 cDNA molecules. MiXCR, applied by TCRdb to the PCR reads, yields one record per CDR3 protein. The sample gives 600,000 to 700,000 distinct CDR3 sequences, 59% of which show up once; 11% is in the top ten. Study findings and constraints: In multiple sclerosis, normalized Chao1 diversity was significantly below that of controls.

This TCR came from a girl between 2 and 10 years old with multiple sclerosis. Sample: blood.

The CDR3 protein is CASLGRGLDYGYTF. CDR3 coding DNA: TGTGCCAGCCTTGGGAGGGGGTTAGACTATGGCTACACCTTC. The chain employs TRBV7-2 and TRBJ1-2, with TRBD1 as a possible D gene (6 bases). CDR1 SGHTA and CDR2 FQGNSA come from the germline V gene. This CDR3 comprises 14 residues. V gave up 8 bases and J gave up 3 bases, with 16 bases separating them.